This T cell receptor beta chain was captured by sequencing in a study of T cells in Graves' hyperthyroidism and ophthalmopathy. This CDR3 has 13 residues. Trimming took 6 bases from V and 10 from J; bases not matched to a gene: 8. Researchers amplified the TCR beta CDR3 regions from RNA transcripts. The TCR CDR3 first-round RT-PCR relied on the HTBI primer set. TCRdb processed the multiplex PCR reads anew with MiXCR; each CDR3 protein has one entry. The profile shows approximately 530,000 distinct CDR3 sequences, nearly 20% of them singletons. This clonotype appeared a few times. Exclusions: uncontrolled infection, other autoimmune disease, pregnancy, lactation. Diagnoses used clinical symptoms, serum thyroxine and TRAb, thyroid ultrasound and orbital computed tomography. It was 8.5 to 10 ml of fresh peripheral blood that supplied the PBMCs.

Sequencing was done on a sample of blood. This receptor was taken from a man aged 35-49 years with Graves' ophthalmopathy. The chain joins TRBV12-3 or TRBV12-4 to TRBJ1-4; 7 nucleotides line up with TRBD1. This CDR3 reads CASSPGTVTKLFF. CDR3 bases: TGTGCCAGCAGCCCTGGGACAGTCACAAAACTGTTTTTT.